This T cell receptor beta chain is from a study of T cells in Graves' hyperthyroidism and ophthalmopathy. Regarding this clonotype: Antigen unknown.

V shed 3 bases and J shed 3 bases, with 10 bases lying between them. The germline gives CDR1 SGHAT, CDR2 FQNNGV. The CDR3 runs 14 residues. Uncontrolled infection, other autoimmune disease, pregnancy and lactation each barred patients from inclusion. Together with thyroid ultrasound, orbital computed tomography, serum thyroxine and TRAb, clinical symptoms were used for diagnoses. The source material, RNA transcripts, was used to amplify TCR beta CDR3 regions. RT-PCR in the first round (using the HTBI primer set) targeted the TCR CDR3. TCRdb re-analysed the multiplex PCR reads in MiXCR, keeping a single row per CDR3 protein. The profile shows about 420,000 distinct CDR3 sequences, about a sixth of them singletons. Study-level results: Blood also showed most of the thyroid clonotypes that were expanded above 0.001. Onset of ophthalmopathy came a median roughly 6 months after the model predicted it.

The clonotype comes from a woman aged 18-29 years with Graves' hyperthyroidism. Sequencing was done on a sample of blood. This rearrangement joins TRBV11-2 to TRBJ2-3; a possible D gene is TRBD2 (5 bases). This CDR3 is CASSLFSETDTQYF. As DNA, the CDR3 is TGTGCCAGCAGCTTGTTTAGCGAAACAGATACGCAGTATTTT.